This T cell receptor (beta chain) emerged from a study of blood T cell repertoires in COVID-19. Background on the study: From T cells, B-cell-depleted T cells, or PBMCs came the material, which was cDNA or gDNA.

CDR1 is SGHTA, CDR2 FQGNSA, per germline. The CDR3 covers 13 residues. Trimming removed 2 bases from V and 1 base from J, with 4 bases in between. Libraries were prepared by immunoSEQ multiplex PCR; TCRdb keeps only in-frame clonotypes and omits some of them. The sample shows 30,000 to 40,000 clones, roughly 90% of them seen only once. The J gene is TRBJ2-3, the V gene TRBV7-2, with D hard to call. The sequence came from a human donor with active COVID-19. The donor label of this sample is uncertain. Input material: peripheral blood. The CDR3 region is CASSLPGTDTQYF. CDR3 sequence (DNA): TGTGCCAGCAGCTTACCGGGCACAGATACGCAGTATTTT.